This TCR beta chain was profiled in a study of blood T cell repertoires in COVID-19. As for the study in general: COVID-19 samples collected from the United States, Italy and Spain covered acute and convalescent phases.

This CDR3 has 15 residues. Per the germline V gene, CDR1 is SGHVS and CDR2 is FQNEAQ. Trimming took 2 bases from V and 0 from J, leaving 8 bases between them. Original analysis: Reference gene primer amplification gave nucleated cell count estimates. Here immunoSEQ multiplex PCR was the method, and the copy in TCRdb shows in-frame clones only, minus some. D and trimming come from the DNA, and the V and J calls and clone size come from that table. The table has 220,000 or so clones, about four fifths seen once. Recruitment covered about two dozen US areas and drew participants whose ages spanned roughly 18 to 90 years.

The sequenced sample was PBMCs or T cells enriched from blood (not recorded which). The sequence came from a woman in her thirties or forties with acute COVID-19. The chain joins TRBV7-8 to TRBJ1-5; D remains ambiguous. The CDR3, as DNA: TGTGCCAGCAGCTTAAATCTTAATAGCAATCAGCCCCAGCATTTT. Protein sequence: CASSLNLNSNQPQHF. Variable domain in full (rest from reference TRBV7-8 and TRBJ1-5): GAGVSQSPRYKVAKRGQDVALRCDPISGHVSLFWYQQALGQGPEFLTYFQNEAQLDKSGLPSDRFFAERPEGSVSTLKIQRTQQEDSAVYLCASSLNLNSNQPQHFGDGTRLSIL.